This T cell receptor beta chain was retrieved from a study of esophageal squamous cell carcinoma under preoperative chemotherapy listed by TCRdb under 2018. As for the study more broadly: In the study, TCR repertoires were profiled in both peripheral blood T cells and tumor-infiltrating lymphocytes. Repertoires from samples collected before paclitaxel-nedaplatin therapy were compared with repertoires from samples collected after the therapy. In patients with esophageal squamous cell carcinoma, the study looked at what paclitaxel-nedaplatin chemotherapy did to T-cell receptor repertoires. The cohort comprised about 5 patients with primary esophageal squamous cell carcinoma.

Libraries were constructed by PCR. The instrument was a HiSeq X Ten. High-throughput sequencing was used to characterize the TCR repertoires. The public reads were quality trimmed at Q25 with fastp and then assembled into clones with MiXCR by TCRdb, keeping productive beta chains. CDR3 protein sequences are deduplicated, and each keeps its most common genes and DNA. This sample gives around 14,000 distinct CDR3 sequences in total; roughly 66% of them show up just once. About half of the sample lies in the top ten. Sample time point, as interpreted from the label and publication: before preoperative PTX-NDP chemotherapy. Before surgery, patients were given paclitaxel-nedaplatin as preoperative chemotherapy. On this clonotype itself: Its antigen is still unknown. A junction boundary mismatches the germline segment, possibly from a read error.

Findings and caveats that apply to the study as a whole: A significant increase in TCR diversity was observed in peripheral T cells after chemotherapy, whereas no such increase was observed in tumor-infiltrating lymphocytes. Post-treatment tumor-infiltrating lymphocytes appeared partly derived from peripheral T cells migrating into the tumor, not solely from local clonal changes. Paclitaxel-nedaplatin therapy induced immediate and substantial clonotype frequency changes, with contraction more likely among abundant clones than amplification. A small cohort was used, with only 4 to 6 patients with esophageal squamous cell carcinoma being analyzed.

The CDR3 goes from the cysteine to the phenylalanine over 14 residues. The retained sequence is limited to the CDR3, 42 bases, with the frame set at the first base. CDR1 and CDR2, per the germline V gene, are MRHNA and SNTAGT. The rearranged segments are TRBV6-4 and TRBJ2-3, with 13 bases aligning to TRBD2. This sequence originates from a human donor with esophageal squamous cell carcinoma. The donor label of this sample is uncertain. Sample collection was performed from a patient given preoperative chemotherapy. DNA sequence: TGTGCCAGCAGTGCCGGACTAGCGGGAGATGAGCAGTACTTT. This gives the protein CASSAGLAGDEQYF.